These 27 T cell receptor beta chains originate from one sample sequenced in a study of blood T cells in healthy people across ages. Then a second PCR, running about 7 to 11 cycles, was carried out with a sample-barcoded 5' primer and a J-beta primer mix. In TCRdb, the 5' RACE reads were re-called with MiXCR into one record per CDR3 protein. The repertoire includes more than 700,000 distinct CDR3 sequences, about 48% of them detected once, and about two fifths sits in the top ten. Material for sequencing was blood. These receptors were collected from a man older than 75 in good health.

V and J are TRBV24-1 and TRBJ2-1; TRBD2 might be the D (6 bases). The CDR3 length is 13 residues. Trimming removed 5 bases at V and 4 bases at J, with 8 bases between. Per germline, CDR1 KGHDR and CDR2 SFDVKD. CDR3 amino acids: CATSGDWYNEQFF. CDR3 sequence (DNA): TGTGCCACCAGTGGGGACTGGTACAATGAGCAGTTCTTC.

The rearrangement joins TRBV28 to TRBJ2-1; D remains ambiguous. From germline, CDR1 is MDHEN and CDR2 SYDVKM. The V and J ends lost 5 bases and 10 bases respectively, with 21 bases between them. The CDR3 covers 15 residues. CDR3 coding DNA: TGTGCCAGCAGTAGGGCCGCCTCTGGCTCCTACGAGCAGTTCTTC. Translating it yields CASSRAASGSYEQFF.

The chain recombines TRBV6-5 with TRBJ2-5; tentatively, D is TRBD1 (5 bases). Germline lookup yields CDR1 MNHEY and CDR2 SVGAGI. The V and J ends lost 6 bases and 2 bases respectively, with 13 bases between them. The CDR3 length is 14 residues. CDR3 nucleotide sequence: TGTGCCAGCAGAAGACAGTCCCTACAAGAGACCCAGTACTTC. This translates into CASRRQSLQETQYF.

The chain links TRBV29-1 to TRBJ2-7, with 10 bases that match TRBD2. Germline lookup yields CDR1 SQVTM and CDR2 ANQGSEA. This CDR3 is 15 amino acids long. V lost 5 bases and J lost 0; bases outside the gene matches: 7. The CDR3 spells CSVSRRTSGSYEQYF. As DNA, the CDR3 is TGCAGCGTTTCTCGAAGGACTAGCGGCTCCTACGAGCAGTACTTC.

CDR3 coding DNA: TGTGCCAGCAGCTACGGATTGGGACTAGCGGGACAAGAGACCCAGTTCTTC. Its translation: CASSYGLGLAGQETQFF. The genes are TRBV7-6 and TRBJ2-5, with TRBD2 identical over 13 bases. The J call may be mistaken, given a closer DNA end match to TRBJ2-1. The germline gives CDR1 SGHVS, CDR2 FNYEAQ. The CDR3 runs 17 residues.

The chain uses TRBV20-1 and TRBJ2-3; D perhaps matches TRBD1 (6 bases). The DNA end is more similar to TRBJ1-4, so the J call may be wrong. Germline V lookup: CDR1 DFQATT, CDR2 SNEGSKA (reference sequence). The CDR3 length is 11 residues. The CDR3 nucleotides read TGCAGTGCCGGACTCAGGGGAAAACTGTTTTTT. As protein: CSAGLRGKLFF.

The chain joins TRBV7-9 to TRBJ2-5; tentatively, D is TRBD1 (6 bases). This CDR3 contains 15 residues. V was clipped by 3 bases and J by 11 bases, with 22 bases between them. Germline V CDR1 and CDR2: SEHNR, FQNEAQ (reference sequence). The CDR3 nucleotides are TGTGCCAGCAGCTTTGGACGTTTCAGGGACAATGAGCAGTACTTC. It encodes CASSFGRFRDNEQYF.

The chain links TRBV4-1 to TRBJ1-2; D is uncertain. CDR3 length: 16 residues. V was shortened by 2 bases and J by 1 base, with 14 bases between the two germline ends. Germline values: CDR1 MGHRA, CDR2 YSYEKL. The CDR3 region has the DNA TGCGCCAGCAGCCAACCTACTCGAAGAGTTAACTATGGCTACACCTTC. Its translation is CASSQPTRRVNYGYTF.

V is TRBV5-1 and J is TRBJ2-7; unclear D gene. Germline V gene lookup returns CDR1 SGHRS and CDR2 YFSETQ. Trimming pared 3 bases from V and 0 bases from J, leaving 16 bases between. The CDR3 sequence is 16 residues long. CDR3 protein: CASSSSSAMVSYEQYF. CDR3 sequence (DNA): TGCGCCAGCAGCTCCTCAAGCGCAATGGTCTCCTACGAGCAGTACTTC. Full variable domain (remainder filled in from reference TRBV5-1 and TRBJ2-7): KAGVTQTPRYLIKTRGQQVTLSCSPISGHRSVSWYQQTPGQGLQFLFEYFSETQRNKGNFPGRFSGRQFSNSRSEMNVSTLELGDSALYLCASSSSSAMVSYEQYFGPGTRLTVT.

In this sample, this clonotype turned up a few times. The chain recombines TRBV6-5 with TRBJ1-5; D is unresolved. Germline V CDR1 and CDR2: MNHEY, SVGAGI. The CDR3 contains 12 residues. The V end lost 5 bases, the J end lost 12 bases, and 14 bases lay between the germline ends. CDR3 in DNA: TGTGCCAGCAGTACTTCCGGGAGCCGCCAGCATTTT. Amino acid sequence: CASSTSGSRQHF.

V gene TRBV11-2 combines with J gene TRBJ2-7, with D perhaps being TRBD1 or TRBD2 (5 bases each). The germline gives CDR1 SGHAT, CDR2 FQNNGV. With 2 bases removed from V and 3 bases from J, the gap between germline ends came to 14 bases. CDR3 length: 15 amino acids. CDR3 nucleotides: TGTGCCAGCAGCTTATGGGGGACGGGAATCTACGAGCAGTACTTC. This sequence encodes CASSLWGTGIYEQYF.

V is TRBV25-1 and J is TRBJ1-2, with D possibly being TRBD1 (6 bases). The germline gives CDR1 MGHDK, CDR2 SYGVNS. V was trimmed by 4 bases and J by 8 bases, leaving 26 bases between them. CDR3 length: 17 residues. For the CDR3, the DNA is TGTGCCAGCAGTGGACACAGGGCCCTTAGCTGGCCGGGGGGCTACACCTTC. Protein: CASSGHRALSWPGGYTF.

The chain combines TRBV10-3 with TRBJ2-7; TRBD2 is a possible D gene (6 bases). The ends were cut back, 5 bases at V and 3 bases at J, with 11 bases in the middle. The CDR3 has 13 amino acids. The V gene's germline CDR1 is ENHRY and CDR2 SYGVKD. In DNA form, the CDR3 reads TGTGCCATCAGTTCCGGGAGCAACTACGAGCAGTACTTC. Protein: CAISSGSNYEQYF.

The V and J genes are TRBV6-2 or TRBV6-3 and TRBJ2-1; 16 bases align to TRBD2. The CDR3 totals 16 residues. V lost 3 bases, J lost 13 bases, and 9 bases stayed unmatched. CDR1 is MNHEY and CDR2 is SVGEGT in the germline V gene. This chain's CDR3 is CASSYLSGTSGRAQFF. The CDR3, as DNA: TGTGCCAGCAGTTATCTCTCCGGGACTAGCGGGAGGGCTCAGTTCTTC.

The chain carries TRBV25-1 and TRBJ1-6, with a weak D call TRBD1 (5 bases). With 6 bases removed from V and 5 bases from J, the gap between germline ends came to 14 bases. This CDR3 has 15 residues. Germline values: CDR1 MGHDK, CDR2 SYGVNS. The CDR3, as DNA: TGTGCCAGCAGGAGCGTGGGGGTGGATAATTCACCCCTCCACTTT. Its protein is CASRSVGVDNSPLHF.

V gene TRBV7-3 combines with J gene TRBJ2-3; 7 positions match TRBD1. V gave up 5 bases and J gave up 0 bases; unmatched junction bases: 5. CDR3 length: 15 residues. CDR1 is SGHTA and CDR2 is FQGTGA in the germline V gene. CDR3 amino acids: CASSPEQGSTDTQYF. The CDR3 bases are TGTGCCAGCAGCCCCGAACAGGGGAGCACAGATACGCAGTATTTT.

V gene TRBV28 combines with J gene TRBJ2-1; D remains ambiguous. Germline CDR1 is MDHEN and CDR2 is SYDVKM. Trimming took off 6 bases at V and 2 bases at J, with 14 bases between the two ends. The CDR3 contains 15 residues. The CDR3: CASSSPLGAYNEQFF. The DNA of the CDR3 is TGTGCCAGCAGCTCTCCCCTGGGCGCCTACAATGAGCAGTTCTTC.

This clonotype was seen a few times. The CDR3 coding sequence is TGTGCCAGCAGCGCGCGGACTCCTGGGGCCAACGTCCTGACTTTC. Translation: CASSARTPGANVLTF. The J gene is TRBJ2-6, the V gene TRBV5-8; D is possibly TRBD2 (5 bases). Trimming removed 4 bases from V and 2 bases from J, with 10 bases in between. CDR1 SGHTS and CDR2 YDEGEE come from the germline V gene. There are 15 residues in the CDR3.

Comment on this clonotype: One end of the junction does not line up with germline, which may come from a read error. This sequence joins TRBV15 and TRBJ2-3; TRBD1 might be the D (5 bases). The CDR3 has 15 amino acids. The germline gives CDR1 LNHNV, CDR2 YYDKDF (reference sequence). CDR3 DNA sequence: TGTGCCACCAGCAGAGACCAGGGTGGCGCAGATATGCAGTATTTT. Translated: CATSRDQGGADMQYF.

The chain carries TRBV6-2 or TRBV6-3 and TRBJ2-2; D gene unclear. Trimming removed 0 bases at V and 7 bases at J, with 15 bases between. This CDR3 contains 16 residues. Germline V lookup: CDR1 MNHEY, CDR2 SVGEGT. The CDR3 loop is CASSYSSANPHGELFF. The CDR3 DNA follows: TGTGCCAGCAGTTACTCGAGCGCGAACCCCCACGGGGAGCTGTTTTTT.

This sequence joins TRBV5-1 and TRBJ2-1; D uncertain. TRBJ2-7 explains the end of the DNA better; the J call may be wrong. CDR1 is SGHRS, CDR2 YFSETQ, per germline. This CDR3 has 15 amino acids. The CDR3 sequence: CASSLGSASYNEQYF. The DNA of the CDR3 is TGCGCCAGCAGCTTGGGTTCGGCCTCCTACAATGAGCAGTACTTC.

DNA of the CDR3: TGCAGTGCTAGAGATCCCCTCGGAACTCTGGGGACTGAAGCTTTCTTT. Translated, it gives CSARDPLGTLGTEAFF. V gene TRBV20-1 combines with J gene TRBJ1-1, with D unclear. The germline CDR1 and CDR2 sequences are DFQATT and SNEGSKA (reference sequence). V lost 0 bases and J lost 5, with 19 bases in between. This CDR3 has 16 amino acids.

In this sample, this clonotype turned up a few times. The chain has TRBV20-1 and TRBJ2-1, with D maybe TRBD2 (5 bases). Germline loops: CDR1 DFQATT, CDR2 SNEGSKA (reference sequence). V was trimmed by 2 bases and J by 8 bases, leaving 7 bases between them. The CDR3 covers 11 residues. The CDR3 nucleotides are TGCAGTGCTAGACCAGCGGATGAGCAGTTCTTC. Protein: CSARPADEQFF.

The chain couples TRBV29-1 to TRBJ1-2; weak D call: TRBD1 (5 bases). The CDR3 covers 13 residues. Trimming removed 1 base from V and 2 bases from J, with 8 bases in between. The germline V gene encodes CDR1 SQVTM and CDR2 ANQGSEA. As DNA, the CDR3 is TGCAGCGTTGAAGTGGGACCCAACTATGGCTACACCTTC. It yields the protein CSVEVGPNYGYTF. Drawing the rest from reference TRBV29-1 and TRBJ1-2, the complete variable domain is SAVISQKPSRDICQRGTSLTIQCQVDSQVTMMFWYRQQPGQSLTLIATANQGSEATYESGFVIDKFPISRPNLTFSTLTVSNMSPEDSSIYLCSVEVGPNYGYTFGSGTRLTVV.

This chain connects TRBV6-6 to TRBJ2-4; 10 bases are shared with TRBD1. Per the germline V gene, CDR1 is MNHNY and CDR2 is SVGAGI (reference sequence). Trimming cost V 0 bases and J 15 bases; bases outside gene matches: 5. The CDR3 covers 13 residues. The CDR3 DNA follows: TGTGCCAGCAGTTACTCGGACAGGGGGGTAATGTACTTC. Amino acid sequence: CASSYSDRGVMYF.

The rearrangement joins TRBV12-3 or TRBV12-4 to TRBJ2-1; D unresolved. The CDR3 contains 11 residues. Trimming pared 2 bases from V and 12 bases from J, leaving 8 bases between. CDR3 nucleotide sequence: TGTGCCAGCAGTTTAAGCCCGGCGCAGTTCTTC. Its translation: CASSLSPAQFF.

This clonotype was seen a handful of times. The chain joins TRBV3-1 to TRBJ2-4; D remains ambiguous. Germline V gene data show CDR1 as LGHDT and CDR2 as YNNKEL (reference sequence). This CDR3 contains 14 residues. V dropped 0 bases and J dropped 4 bases, with 7 bases sitting between them. The CDR3 region is CASSQEARKNIQYF. The CDR3 region has the DNA TGTGCCAGCAGCCAAGAGGCCAGAAAAAACATTCAGTACTTC.